The 14 T cell receptor beta chains below all came from one sample that was sequenced in a study of blood T cell repertoires in COVID-19. Sequencing was performed with immunoSEQ multiplex PCR; in TCRdb, only in-frame clones are kept and a portion is missing. The sample holds about 400,000 clones, approximately 87% seen once. Material: PBMCs or T cells enriched from blood (not recorded which). These receptors were collected from a woman between 50 and 59 years old who had recovered from COVID-19.

The chain carries TRBV28 and TRBJ1-4; maybe TRBD1 (5 bases). The V gene's germline CDR1 is MDHEN and CDR2 SYDVKM. V was shortened by 5 bases and J by 2 bases, with 9 bases between the two germline ends. This CDR3 has 14 residues. CDR3 nucleotides: TGTGCCAGCAGTCTCCACAGGACTAATGAAAAACTGTTTTTT. Translating gives CASSLHRTNEKLFF.

The gene calls are TRBV25-1 and TRBJ2-7; 7 bases fit TRBD1. CDR1 and CDR2 (germline): MGHDK, SYGVNS. With 1 base clipped from V and 2 bases from J, the junction kept 5 bases outside the gene matches. The CDR3 sequence is 15 residues long. For the CDR3, the DNA is TGTGCCAGCAGTGAATTACGACAGGGACCCTACGAGCAGTACTTC. Protein product: CASSELRQGPYEQYF.

V is TRBV12-5 and J is TRBJ1-5, with 7 bases lining up with TRBD1. Germline values: CDR1 LGHNT, CDR2 FRNRAP. The CDR3 length is 14 residues. V shed 7 bases, J shed 7 bases, and the junction held 10 bases outside the gene matches. This CDR3 reads CASAPPRGVQPQHF. CDR3 sequence (DNA): TGTGCTAGTGCCCCACCCAGGGGGGTGCAGCCCCAGCATTTT.

As to this clone: Other DNA sequences from this sample encode an identical CDR3 as well. The chain combines TRBV18 with TRBJ1-5, with D possibly being TRBD1 (5 bases). Trimming removed 2 bases from V and 4 bases from J, with 9 bases in between. The CDR3 is 14 amino acids. Per germline, CDR1 KGHSH and CDR2 LQKENI. The CDR3 DNA reads TGTGCCAGCTCACCAGCTGGGGGGAATCAGCCCCAGCATTTT. Residues: CASSPAGGNQPQHF.

This chain joins TRBV5-1 and TRBJ2-1; TRBD1 is a possible D gene (6 bases). This CDR3 is built from 14 residues. Germline CDR1 is SGHRS and CDR2 is YFSETQ. Trimming took off 1 base at V and 5 bases at J, with 10 bases between the two ends. CDR3 nucleotide sequence: TGCGCCAGCAGCTTGACAGGACAGAACAATGAGCAGTTCTTC. Translation gives CASSLTGQNNEQFF.

This chain links TRBV5-1 with TRBJ2-3; TRBD2 might be the D (7 bases). The CDR3 has 14 amino acids. The V end was cut by 4 bases, the J end by 4 bases, with 13 bases between. The germline V gene encodes CDR1 SGHRS and CDR2 YFSETQ. CDR3 in DNA: TGCGCCAGCAGCACGGGGGGCCAACCAGATACGCAGTATTTT. The encoded protein is CASSTGGQPDTQYF.

The chain carries TRBV30 and TRBJ1-2, with D unclear. In germline, CDR1 is GTSNPN, CDR2 SVGIG (reference sequence). V was clipped by 3 bases and J by 2 bases, with 7 bases between them. There are 12 residues in the CDR3. The CDR3 reads CAWSLQNYGYTF. The CDR3 nucleotides are TGTGCCTGGAGCCTCCAGAACTATGGCTACACCTTC.

V and J are TRBV19 and TRBJ2-7, with a possible D match to TRBD1 (6 bases). CDR1 and CDR2 from the germline V gene are LNHDA and SQIVND (reference sequence). The CDR3 runs 14 residues. V was cut by 3 bases and J by 6 bases, with 15 bases left in between. CDR3 in DNA: TGTGCCAGTAGTATTCAACAGGGCCACGCCGAGCAGTACTTC. Its translation: CASSIQQGHAEQYF.

The chain links TRBV28 to TRBJ1-5; D gene uncertain. This CDR3 region has 15 residues. The germline gives CDR1 MDHEN, CDR2 SYDVKM. V lost 2 bases to trimming and J lost 0 bases, with 8 bases between them. This CDR3 reads CASSLPQSSNQPQHF. CDR3 DNA: TGTGCCAGCAGTTTACCACAGTCTAGCAATCAGCCCCAGCATTTT.

This clone was observed once. The chain is built from TRBV27 and TRBJ1-1; D perhaps matches TRBD1 (6 bases). The CDR3 is 15 residues long. From germline, CDR1 is MNHEY and CDR2 SMNVEV (reference sequence). Deletions cut 6 bases from V and 1 base from J, with 15 bases between. The CDR3 sequence: CASRSLGDTNTEAFF. In DNA form, the CDR3 reads TGTGCCAGCAGATCCCTAGGGGACACGAACACTGAAGCTTTCTTT.

The CDR3 region is CASSIRDRASYEQYF. The CDR3 bases are TGTGCCAGTAGTATCCGGGACAGGGCGTCCTACGAGCAGTACTTC. The chain couples TRBV19 to TRBJ2-7, with 9 bases fitting TRBD1. The CDR3 totals 15 residues. Germline V gives CDR1 LNHDA, CDR2 SQIVND (reference sequence). J lost 1 base, V lost 3 bases, and 4 bases had no gene match.

V and J are TRBV7-9 and TRBJ2-5; 13 nucleotides agree with TRBD2. The V gene's germline CDR1 is SEHNR and CDR2 FQNEAQ (reference sequence). The CDR3 loop spans 16 amino acids. The junction had 7 bases not matched to a gene; V was cut back by 5 bases and J by 4 bases. CDR3 sequence: CASSPLAGGPGETQYF. For the CDR3, the DNA is TGTGCCAGCAGCCCACTAGCGGGGGGGCCCGGAGAGACCCAGTACTTC.

The CDR3: CASSRTALNYGYTF. In DNA, the CDR3 is TGTGCCAGTAGTAGGACAGCACTAAACTATGGCTACACCTTC. V gene TRBV19 combines with J gene TRBJ1-2, with D perhaps TRBD1 (6 bases). This CDR3 contains 14 residues. Germline V lookup: CDR1 LNHDA, CDR2 SQIVND (reference sequence). V lost 4 bases and J 2 bases, leaving 11 bases between the germline ends.

V gene TRBV5-8 combines with J gene TRBJ1-5; D ambiguous. V gave up 0 bases and J gave up 7 bases, with 14 bases separating them. This CDR3 is 15 amino acids long. From germline, CDR1 is SGHTS and CDR2 YDEGEE. CDR3 bases: TGTGCCAGCAGCTTGGGGGGAGCGCCTCCACAGCCCCAGCATTTT. This codes for CASSLGGAPPQPQHF.